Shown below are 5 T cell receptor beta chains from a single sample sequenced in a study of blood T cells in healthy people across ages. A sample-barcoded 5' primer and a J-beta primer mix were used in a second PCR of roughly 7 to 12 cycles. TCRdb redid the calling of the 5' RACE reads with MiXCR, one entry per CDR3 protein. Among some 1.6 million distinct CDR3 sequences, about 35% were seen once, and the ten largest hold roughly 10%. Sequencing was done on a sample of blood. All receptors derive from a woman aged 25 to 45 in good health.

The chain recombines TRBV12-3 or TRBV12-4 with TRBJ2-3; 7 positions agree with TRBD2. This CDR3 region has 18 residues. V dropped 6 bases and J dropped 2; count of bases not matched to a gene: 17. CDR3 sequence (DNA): TGTGCCAGCAGACCCCAGGCCCTGAGCGGGGTGACCACAGATACGCAGTATTTT. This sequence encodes CASRPQALSGVTTDTQYF.

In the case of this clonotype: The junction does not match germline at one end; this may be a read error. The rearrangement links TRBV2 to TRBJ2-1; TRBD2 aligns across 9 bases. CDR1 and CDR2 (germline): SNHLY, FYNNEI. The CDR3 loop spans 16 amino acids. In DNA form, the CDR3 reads TGTGCCGGCAGTGAAGGAAGGACTAGCGCTTACAGTGAGCAGTTCTTC. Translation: CAGSEGRTSAYSEQFF.

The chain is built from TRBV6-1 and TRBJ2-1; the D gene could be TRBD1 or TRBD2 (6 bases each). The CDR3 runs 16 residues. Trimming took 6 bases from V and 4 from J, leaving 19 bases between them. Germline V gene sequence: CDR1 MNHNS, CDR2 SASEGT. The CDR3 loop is CASRGAWGAAYNEQFF. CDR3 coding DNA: TGTGCCAGCAGGGGGGCTTGGGGGGCGGCTTACAATGAGCAGTTCTTC.

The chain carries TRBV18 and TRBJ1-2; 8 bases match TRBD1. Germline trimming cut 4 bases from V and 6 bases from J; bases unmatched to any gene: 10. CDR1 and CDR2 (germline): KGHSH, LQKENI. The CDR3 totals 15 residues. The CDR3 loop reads CASSLPLTGANGYTF. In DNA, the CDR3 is TGTGCCAGCTCACTTCCCCTGACAGGGGCCAATGGCTACACCTTC.

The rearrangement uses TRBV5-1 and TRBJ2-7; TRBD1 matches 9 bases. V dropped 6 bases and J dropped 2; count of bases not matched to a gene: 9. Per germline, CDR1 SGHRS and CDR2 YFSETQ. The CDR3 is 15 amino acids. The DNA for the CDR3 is TGCGCCAGCAAGAACTCGGGACAGGGACCCTACGAGCAGTACTTC. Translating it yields CASKNSGQGPYEQYF. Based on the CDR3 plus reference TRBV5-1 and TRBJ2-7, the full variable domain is KAGVTQTPRYLIKTRGQQVTLSCSPISGHRSVSWYQQTPGQGLQFLFEYFSETQRNKGNFPGRFSGRQFSNSRSEMNVSTLELGDSALYLCASKNSGQGPYEQYFGPGTRLTVT.